Listed here are 18 T cell receptor beta chains from one sample, sequenced in a study of blood T cell repertoires in COVID-19. Generated by immunoSEQ multiplex PCR, the TCRdb table keeps only in-frame clones and is missing some. Of 180,000 or so clones listed, 80% to 90% are singletons. What was sequenced was peripheral blood. All receptors come from a human donor with active or convalescent COVID-19. The donor label of this sample is uncertain.

The chain recombines TRBV7-2 with TRBJ1-2, with 9 bases aligning to TRBD1. In germline, CDR1 is SGHTA, CDR2 FQGNSA. The CDR3 is 17 amino acids. J lost 6 bases, V lost 6 bases, and 17 bases had no gene match. CDR3: CASSSGTGSPARDGYTF. CDR3 nucleotides: TGTGCCAGCAGTTCCGGGACAGGGAGCCCCGCTAGGGATGGCTACACCTTC. The whole variable domain, filled in from reference TRBV7-2 and TRBJ1-2, reads GAGVSQSPSNKVTEKGKDVELRCDPISGHTALYWYRQSLGQGLEFLIYFQGNSAPDKSGLPSDRFSAERTGGSVSTLTIQRTQQEDSAVYLCASSSGTGSPARDGYTFGSGTRLTVV.

This clone was counted between two and nine times. This sample also contains other DNA sequences that code for the same CDR3. The chain joins TRBV5-1 to TRBJ2-5; tentatively, D is TRBD2 (5 bases). Germline values: CDR1 SGHRS, CDR2 YFSETQ. The CDR3 has 13 amino acids. Trimming stripped 4 bases from V and 2 bases from J, with 9 bases between. The CDR3 protein is CASSLGRQETQYF. The CDR3 region has the DNA TGCGCCAGCAGCCTGGGGAGACAAGAGACCCAGTACTTC.

The chain uses TRBV7-2 and TRBJ1-2; D gene ambiguous. The CDR3 spans 15 residues. V lost 1 base and J 2 bases, leaving 11 bases between the germline ends. The germline CDR1 and CDR2 sequences are SGHTA and FQGNSA. In nucleotides, the CDR3 is TGTGCCAGCAGCTTAGATTCAGCGGGGAACTATGGCTACACCTTC. Translated: CASSLDSAGNYGYTF.

The chain links TRBV6-5 to TRBJ2-7; a possible D gene is TRBD1 (6 bases). The length of the CDR3 is 14 residues. The ends were cut back, 6 bases at V and 2 bases at J, with 14 bases in the middle. From germline, CDR1 is MNHEY and CDR2 SVGAGI. In DNA, the CDR3 is TGTGCCAGCAGACGAGACAGGACCCCCTACGAGCAGTACTTC. This gives the protein CASRRDRTPYEQYF.

The chain carries TRBV11-2 and TRBJ2-7, with D possibly matching TRBD1 (5 bases). Per the germline V gene, CDR1 is SGHAT and CDR2 is FQNNGV. The CDR3 is 15 amino acids. Trimming cost V 3 bases and J 0 bases, with 12 bases left between them. The CDR3 region is CASSFLTVSSYEQYF. The CDR3 coding sequence is TGTGCCAGCAGCTTCCTGACAGTGAGCTCCTACGAGCAGTACTTC.

A few counts support this clone. The chain has TRBV7-9 and TRBJ1-1; 7 bases map to TRBD1. CDR1 is SEHNR and CDR2 is FQNEAQ in the germline V gene (reference sequence). CDR3 length: 15 amino acids. After removal of 5 bases from V and 1 base from J, the junction contained 7 bases not matched to a gene. The CDR3 DNA sequence: TGTGCCAGCAGCGAAACCAGGGGGTGGAACACTGAAGCTTTCTTT. Amino acid sequence: CASSETRGWNTEAFF.

This sequence joins TRBV11-3 and TRBJ2-5; D perhaps matches TRBD2 (7 bases). V lost 5 bases and J 1 base, leaving 17 bases between the germline ends. The CDR3 covers 16 residues. Germline V gives CDR1 SGHNT, CDR2 YENEEA. DNA of the CDR3: TGTGCCAGCAGCCCCCGGGGGGCACCTTCCCAAGAGACCCAGTACTTC. Amino acids: CASSPRGAPSQETQYF. Complete variable domain (other parts from reference TRBV11-3 and TRBJ2-5): EAGVVQSPRYKIIEKKQPVAFWCNPISGHNTLYWYLQNLGQGPELLIRYENEEAVDDSQLPKDRFSAERLKGVDSTLKIQPAELGDSAVYLCASSPRGAPSQETQYFGPGTRLLVL.

This chain uses TRBV25-1 with TRBJ1-6; D unclear. The CDR3 runs to 14 residues. Germline CDR1 MGHDK, CDR2 SYGVNS. The V and J ends lost 4 bases and 6 bases respectively, with 10 bases between them. CDR3 nucleotides: TGTGCCAGCAGTGTAGGACGGGGTAATTCACCCCTCCACTTT. Encoded protein: CASSVGRGNSPLHF.

The chain joins TRBV4-2 to TRBJ2-2, with 11 bases lining up with TRBD2. Germline lookup yields CDR1 LGHNA and CDR2 YNFKEQ. CDR3 length equals 16 residues. The junction had 6 bases not matched to a gene; V was cut back by 3 bases and J by 6 bases. CDR3 bases: TGTGCCAGCAGCCATATTAGCGGGAGGGCCCCCGGGGAGCTGTTTTTT. Its translation is CASSHISGRAPGELFF.

The rearrangement uses TRBV12-3 or TRBV12-4 and TRBJ2-1, with D possibly being TRBD2 (7 bases). The CDR3 sequence is 13 residues long. V was shortened by 2 bases and J by 14 bases, with 16 bases between the two germline ends. The CDR3: CASSLKEGGGEFF. Here the CDR3 DNA reads TGTGCCAGCAGTTTAAAAGAGGGGGGAGGGGAGTTCTTC.

This chain uses TRBV19 with TRBJ1-4; 8 nucleotides match TRBD1. Germline V gene sequence: CDR1 LNHDA, CDR2 SQIVND (reference sequence). Trimming at V came to 4 bases and at J to 6 bases, leaving 4 bases not matched to a gene. CDR3 size: 14 residues. The CDR3 reads CASSRQGTDEKLFF. CDR3 bases: TGTGCCAGTAGTAGACAGGGGACGGATGAAAAACTGTTTTTT.

The rearrangement uses TRBV10-3 and TRBJ1-6; 7 bases match TRBD1. With 6 bases clipped from V and 0 bases from J, the junction kept 8 bases outside the gene matches. From germline, CDR1 is ENHRY and CDR2 SYGVKD. The CDR3 is 17 amino acids. In DNA, the CDR3 is TGTGCCATCAGCCCCCGGGACAGTAGCTCCTATAATTCACCCCTCCACTTT. Residues: CAISPRDSSSYNSPLHF.

The chain carries TRBV6-1 and TRBJ1-3; 8 bases map to TRBD1. V lost 1 base and J lost 3; bases outside the gene matches: 5. The CDR3 consists of 16 residues. Germline V gene data show CDR1 as MNHNS and CDR2 as SASEGT. The DNA for the CDR3 is TGTGCCAGCAGTGAAGATGGACAGGGACTTGGAAACACCATATATTTT. Encoded protein: CASSEDGQGLGNTIYF.

The table lists this clone with many counts. The chain combines TRBV7-2 with TRBJ1-6, with D perhaps matching TRBD1 (5 bases). Germline V gene data show CDR1 as SGHTA and CDR2 as FQGNSA. The length of the CDR3 is 12 residues. With 5 bases removed from V and 15 bases from J, the gap between germline ends came to 14 bases. CDR3 protein: CASSPPLGGLHF. CDR3 nucleotides: TGTGCCAGCAGCCCGCCACTCGGGGGCCTCCACTTT.

The chain has TRBV7-3 and TRBJ1-1, with 8 bases that match TRBD1. V shed 1 base and J 3 bases; nucleotides not matched to a gene: 13. The CDR3 contains 18 residues. The germline V gene encodes CDR1 SGHTA and CDR2 FQGTGA. CDR3 in amino acids: CASSLKGGDRRVDTEAFF. Here the CDR3 DNA reads TGTGCCAGCAGCTTAAAAGGAGGGGACAGGCGGGTCGACACTGAAGCTTTCTTT.

V and J are TRBV7-6 and TRBJ2-2; D not certain. Per germline, CDR1 SGHVS and CDR2 FNYEAQ. V lost 4 bases and J lost 2, with 5 bases in between. The CDR3 sequence is 13 residues long. The CDR3 DNA sequence: TGTGCCAGCAGCTACTCCAACACCGGGGAGCTGTTTTTT. It translates to CASSYSNTGELFF.

The rearrangement joins TRBV19 to TRBJ1-5; 9 bases map to TRBD1. This CDR3 spans 17 amino acids. The V and J ends lost 5 bases and 2 bases, in that order; junction bases with no gene match: 10. Germline V lookup: CDR1 LNHDA, CDR2 SQIVND (reference sequence). CDR3 loop: CASSEPGQGGGNQPQHF. CDR3 nucleotide sequence: TGTGCCAGTAGTGAGCCGGGACAGGGCGGCGGCAATCAGCCCCAGCATTTT.

The chain is built from TRBV5-6 and TRBJ2-7; 10 nucleotides align to TRBD2. Per germline, CDR1 SGHDT and CDR2 YYEEEE. CDR3 length equals 17 residues. Germline trimming cut 5 bases from V and 3 bases from J; bases unmatched to any gene: 14. CDR3 protein: CASRLRTSGRSFYEQYF. DNA of the CDR3: TGTGCCAGCAGATTACGGACTAGCGGCCGTTCGTTCTACGAGCAGTACTTC. Based on the CDR3 plus reference TRBV5-6 and TRBJ2-7, the full variable domain is DAGVTQSPTHLIKTRGQQVTLRCSPKSGHDTVSWYQQALGQGPQFIFQYYEEEERQRGNFPDRFSGHQFPNYSSELNVNALLLGDSALYLCASRLRTSGRSFYEQYFGPGTRLTVT.